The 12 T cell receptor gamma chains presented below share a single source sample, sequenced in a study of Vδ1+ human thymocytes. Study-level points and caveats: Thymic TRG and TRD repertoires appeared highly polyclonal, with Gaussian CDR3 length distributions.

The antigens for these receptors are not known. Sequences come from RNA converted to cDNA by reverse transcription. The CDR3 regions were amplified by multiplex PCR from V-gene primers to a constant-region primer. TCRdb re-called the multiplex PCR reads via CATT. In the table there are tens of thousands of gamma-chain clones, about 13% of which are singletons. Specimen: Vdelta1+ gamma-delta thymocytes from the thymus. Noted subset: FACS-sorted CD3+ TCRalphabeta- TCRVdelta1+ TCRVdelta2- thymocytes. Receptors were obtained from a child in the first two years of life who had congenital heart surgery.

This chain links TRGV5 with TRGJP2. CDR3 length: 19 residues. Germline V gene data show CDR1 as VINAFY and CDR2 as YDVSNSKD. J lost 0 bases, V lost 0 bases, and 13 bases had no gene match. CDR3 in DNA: TGTGCCACCTGGGACAGGAGGAACCGTACTAATAGTAGTGATTGGATCAAGACGTTT. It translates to CATWDRRNRTNSSDWIKTF.

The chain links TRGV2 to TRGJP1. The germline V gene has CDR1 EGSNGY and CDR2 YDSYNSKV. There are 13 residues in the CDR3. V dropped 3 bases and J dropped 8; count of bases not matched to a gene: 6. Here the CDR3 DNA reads TGTGCCACCTGGGACCCCTTCGGTTGGTTCAAGATATTT. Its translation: CATWDPFGWFKIF.

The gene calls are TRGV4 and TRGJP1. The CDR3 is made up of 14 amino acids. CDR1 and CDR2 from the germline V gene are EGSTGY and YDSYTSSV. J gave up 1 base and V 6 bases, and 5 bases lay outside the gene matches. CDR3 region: CATWISTTGWFKIF. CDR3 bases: TGTGCCACCTGGATTAGTACCACTGGTTGGTTCAAGATATTT.

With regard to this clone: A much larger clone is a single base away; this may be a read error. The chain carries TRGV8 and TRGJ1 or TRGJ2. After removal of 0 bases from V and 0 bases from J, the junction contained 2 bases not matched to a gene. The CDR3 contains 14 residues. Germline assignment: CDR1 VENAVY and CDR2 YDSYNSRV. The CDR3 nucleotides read TGTGCCACCTGGGATAGGCGGAATTATTATAAGAAACTCTTT. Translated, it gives CATWDRRNYYKKLF.

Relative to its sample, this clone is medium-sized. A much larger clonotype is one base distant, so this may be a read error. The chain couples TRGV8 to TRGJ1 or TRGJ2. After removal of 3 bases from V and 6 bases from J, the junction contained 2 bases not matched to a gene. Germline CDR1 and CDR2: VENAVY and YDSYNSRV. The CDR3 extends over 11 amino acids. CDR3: CATWDCYKKLF. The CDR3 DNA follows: TGTGCCACCTGGGATTGTTATAAGAAACTCTTT.

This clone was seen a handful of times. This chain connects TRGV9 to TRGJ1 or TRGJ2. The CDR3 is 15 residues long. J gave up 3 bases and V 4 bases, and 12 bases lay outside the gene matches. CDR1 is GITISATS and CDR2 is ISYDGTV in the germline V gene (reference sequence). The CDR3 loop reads CALWESSPPYYKKLF. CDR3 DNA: TGTGCCTTGTGGGAATCCTCCCCGCCTTATTATAAGAAACTCTTT.

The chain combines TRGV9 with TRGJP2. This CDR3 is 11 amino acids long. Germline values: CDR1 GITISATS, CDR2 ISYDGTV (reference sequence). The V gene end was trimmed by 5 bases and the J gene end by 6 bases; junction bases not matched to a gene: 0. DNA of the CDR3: TGTGCCTTGTGGGGTGATTGGATCAAGACGTTT. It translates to CALWGDWIKTF.

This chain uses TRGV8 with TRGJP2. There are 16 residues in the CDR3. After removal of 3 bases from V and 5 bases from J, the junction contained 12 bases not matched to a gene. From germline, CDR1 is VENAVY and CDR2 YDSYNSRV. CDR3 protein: CATWDGGTGSDWIKTF. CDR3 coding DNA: TGTGCCACCTGGGATGGTGGGACCGGGAGTGATTGGATCAAGACGTTT.

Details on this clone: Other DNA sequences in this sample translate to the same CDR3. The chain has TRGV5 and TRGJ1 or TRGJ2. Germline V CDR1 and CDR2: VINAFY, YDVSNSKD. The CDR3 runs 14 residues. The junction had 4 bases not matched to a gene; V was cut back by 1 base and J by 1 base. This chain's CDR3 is CATWDRSNYYKKLF. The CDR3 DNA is TGTGCCACCTGGGACAGATCCAATTATTATAAGAAACTCTTT.

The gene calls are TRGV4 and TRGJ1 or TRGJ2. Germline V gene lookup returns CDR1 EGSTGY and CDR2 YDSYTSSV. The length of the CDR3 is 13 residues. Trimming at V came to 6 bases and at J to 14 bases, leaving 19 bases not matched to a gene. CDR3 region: CATWNASTRKELF. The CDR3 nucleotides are TGTGCCACCTGGAATGCCTCTACAAGAAAGGAACTCTTT.

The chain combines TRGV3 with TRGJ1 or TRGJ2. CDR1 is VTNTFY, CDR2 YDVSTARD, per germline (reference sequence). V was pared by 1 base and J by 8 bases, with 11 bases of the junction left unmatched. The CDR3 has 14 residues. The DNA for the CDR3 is TGTGCCACCTGGGACAGCCAACATCACGATAAGAAACTCTTT. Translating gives CATWDSQHHDKKLF.

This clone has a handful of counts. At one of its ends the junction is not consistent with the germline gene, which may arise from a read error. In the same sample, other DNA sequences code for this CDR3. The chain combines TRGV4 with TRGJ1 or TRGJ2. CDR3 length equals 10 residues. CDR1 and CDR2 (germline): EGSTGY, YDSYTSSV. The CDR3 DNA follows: TGTGCCACCTGGAATGGAGAGAAACTCTTT. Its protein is CATWNGEKLF.